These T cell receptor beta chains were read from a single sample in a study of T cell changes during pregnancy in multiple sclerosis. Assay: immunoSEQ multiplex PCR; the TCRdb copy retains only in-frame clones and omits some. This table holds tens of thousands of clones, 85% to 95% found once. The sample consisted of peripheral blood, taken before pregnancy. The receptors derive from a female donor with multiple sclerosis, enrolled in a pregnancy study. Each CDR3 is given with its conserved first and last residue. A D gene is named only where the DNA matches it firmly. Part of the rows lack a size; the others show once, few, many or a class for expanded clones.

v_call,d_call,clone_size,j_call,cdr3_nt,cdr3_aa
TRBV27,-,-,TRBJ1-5,TGTGCCAGCAGAGGAACAGGGAATAGCAATCAGCCCCAGCATTTT,CASRGTGNSNQPQHF
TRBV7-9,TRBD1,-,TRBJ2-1,TGTGCCAGCAGCTCCGGGACAGGGGCAGAGAGCTCCTACAATGAGCAGTTCTTC,CASSSGTGAESSYNEQFF
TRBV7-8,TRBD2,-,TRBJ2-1,TGTGCCAGCAGCTTACGCGGGCTAGCGGGGCGTATTAGAAATGAGCAGTTCTTC,CASSLRGLAGRIRNEQFF
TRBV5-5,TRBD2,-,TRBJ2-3,TGTGCCAGCAGCTTGGAACGGCTAGCGGGGGGAGATACGCAGTATTTT,CASSLERLAGGDTQYF
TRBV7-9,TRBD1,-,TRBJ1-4,TGTGCCAGTGAGACCGGGACAGGGTATGAAAAACTGTTTTTT,CASETGTGYEKLFF
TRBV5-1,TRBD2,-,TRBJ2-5,TGCGCCAGCAGGGCCTGGGGGACTAGCGGGCGGAAAGAGACCCAGTACTTC,CASRAWGTSGRKETQYF
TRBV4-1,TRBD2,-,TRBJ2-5,TGCGCCAGCAGCCAAGATTTCGCGGGAGGGCTAGGAGAGACCCAGTACTTC,CASSQDFAGGLGETQYF
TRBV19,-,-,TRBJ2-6,TGTGCCAGTAGGGCCCCGGGGGCTGGGGCCAACGTCCTGACTTTC,CASRAPGAGANVLTF
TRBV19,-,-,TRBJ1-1,TGTGCCAGTAGTATCTCAGTGAACACTGAAGCTTTCTTT,CASSISVNTEAFF
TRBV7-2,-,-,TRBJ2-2,TGTGCCAGCAGCTCAATCCCCGGCGGGGAGCTGTTTTTT,CASSSIPGGELFF
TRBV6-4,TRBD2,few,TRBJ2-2,TGTGCCAGCAGTGAGCGGGGGGACACCGGGGAGCTGTTTTTT,CASSERGDTGELFF
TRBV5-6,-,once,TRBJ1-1,TGTGCCAGCAGCTTGGGAGTCACTGAAGCTTTCTTT,CASSLGVTEAFF
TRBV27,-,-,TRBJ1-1,TGTGCCAGCAGTTTCCTCTCTCAGACTGAAGCTTTCTTT,CASSFLSQTEAFF
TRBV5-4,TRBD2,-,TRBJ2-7,TGTGCCAGCAGCTTGGAACGAGCGGGAGCCGAGCAGTACTTC,CASSLERAGAEQYF
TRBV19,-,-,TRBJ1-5,TGTGCCAGTAGTAGCCCAACCGCGGATCAGCCCCAGCATTTT,CASSSPTADQPQHF
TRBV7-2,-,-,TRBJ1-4,TGTGCCAGCAGCTTAGACAGGGCAGACGAAAAACTGTTTTTT,CASSLDRADEKLFF
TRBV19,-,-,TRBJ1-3,TGTGCCAGTAGTATGGACGGAGGCTCTGGAAACACCATATATTTT,CASSMDGGSGNTIYF
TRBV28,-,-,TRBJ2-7,TGTGCCAGCAGCATAGCCTACGAGCAGTACTTC,CASSIAYEQYF
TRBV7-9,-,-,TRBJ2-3,TGTGCCAGCAGCCCAATCTCCCTTGAAGGGAGTGAGGGAACAGATACGCAGTATTTT,CASSPISLEGSEGTDTQYF
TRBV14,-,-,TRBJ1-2,TGTGCCAGCAGCCAGGTCGACAGGACCAACTATGGCTACACCTTC,CASSQVDRTNYGYTF
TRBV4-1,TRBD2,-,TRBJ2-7,TGCGCCAGCAGCCAAGTCCGGGGGGAGGGAGAGCAGTACTTC,CASSQVRGEGEQYF
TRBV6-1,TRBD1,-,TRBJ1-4,TGTGCCAGCAGCCCAGGGACAGCACATTATGAAAAACTGTTTTTT,CASSPGTAHYEKLFF
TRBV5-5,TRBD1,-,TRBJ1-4,TGTGCCAGCAGCCTCAGACAGGGGGCTAAATATGAAAAACTGTTTTTT,CASSLRQGAKYEKLFF
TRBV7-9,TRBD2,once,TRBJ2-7,TGTGCCAGCAGTTTCGGGGCTAGCGGCTCCTACGAGCAGTACTTC,CASSFGASGSYEQYF
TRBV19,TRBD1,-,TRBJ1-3,TGTGCCAGTAGTATCTCCAGGGGGCGAAACACCATATATTTT,CASSISRGRNTIYF
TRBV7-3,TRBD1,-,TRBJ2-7,TGTGCCAGCAGCTTAGAGGGGGCTCCTTCCTACGAGCAGTACTTC,CASSLEGAPSYEQYF
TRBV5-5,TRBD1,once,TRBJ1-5,TGTGCCAGCAGCCGACAGGGCGGCAATCAGCCCCAGCATTTT,CASSRQGGNQPQHF